These 15 T cell receptor beta chains were sequenced from one sample in a study of blood T cell repertoires in COVID-19. Clones were read by immunoSEQ multiplex PCR, and TCRdb kept only the in-frame ones, dropping some. The sample shows hundreds of thousands of clones, around 90% of them seen only once. Source material: PBMCs or T cells enriched from blood (not recorded which). The receptors were gathered from a woman aged 40-49 years who had recovered from COVID-19.

The V call is TRBV5-1, the J call TRBJ2-4, with D perhaps matching TRBD1 (5 bases). CDR3 size: 14 residues. The ends were cut back, 4 bases at V and 5 bases at J, with 13 bases in the middle. CDR1 SGHRS and CDR2 YFSETQ come from the germline V gene. The DNA for the CDR3 is TGCGCCAGCAGCCATGCTGGGGCGGAAAACATTCAGTACTTC. This gives the protein CASSHAGAENIQYF. Together with reference TRBV5-1 and TRBJ2-4, the CDR3 gives the full variable domain: KAGVTQTPRYLIKTRGQQVTLSCSPISGHRSVSWYQQTPGQGLQFLFEYFSETQRNKGNFPGRFSGRQFSNSRSEMNVSTLELGDSALYLCASSHAGAENIQYFGAGTRLSVL.

This chain joins TRBV2 and TRBJ2-7; 9 nucleotides align to TRBD2. The V gene's germline CDR1 is SNHLY and CDR2 FYNNEI. The CDR3 is 14 amino acids. Trimming cost V 8 bases and J 2 bases; bases outside gene matches: 7. For the CDR3, the DNA is TGTGCCAGCCAGACTAGCGGACAAACCTACGAGCAGTACTTC. Its protein product is CASQTSGQTYEQYF. Full variable domain (outside the CDR3, taken from reference TRBV2 and TRBJ2-7): EPEVTQTPSHQVTQMGQEVILRCVPISNHLYFYWYRQILGQKVEFLVSFYNNEISEKSEIFDDQFSVERPDGSNFTLKIRSTKLEDSAMYFCASQTSGQTYEQYFGPGTRLTVT.

The V and J genes are TRBV20-1 and TRBJ1-2, with D unclear. CDR3 length: 13 residues. Germline values: CDR1 DFQATT, CDR2 SNEGSKA (reference sequence). V lost 3 bases, J lost 0 bases, and 8 bases lay in between. For the CDR3, the DNA is TGCAGTGCTAGTCGGGGTCCTAACTATGGCTACACCTTC. Translated: CSASRGPNYGYTF.

The chain has TRBV19 and TRBJ2-6; a weak D match, TRBD1 (6 bases). The germline CDR1 and CDR2 sequences are LNHDA and SQIVND (reference sequence). The CDR3 extends over 16 amino acids. V was pared by 7 bases and J by 0 bases, with 13 bases between. The CDR3 loop reads CASISQGASGANVLTF. The DNA of the CDR3 is TGTGCCAGTATCTCACAGGGCGCCTCTGGGGCCAACGTCCTGACTTTC.

V is TRBV7-2 and J is TRBJ2-1, with TRBD2 matching over 10 bases. The CDR3 contains 15 residues. CDR1 is SGHTA, CDR2 FQGNSA, per germline. The V segment lost 5 bases and the J segment 3 bases; nucleotides outside the gene matches: 4. In DNA, the CDR3 is TGTGCCAGCAGCCCAAGCGGGAGGGGCTACAATGAGCAGTTCTTC. Protein product: CASSPSGRGYNEQFF.

The chain combines TRBV30 with TRBJ1-1, with 11 bases fitting TRBD1. This CDR3 has 18 amino acids. The V segment lost 3 bases and the J segment 5 bases; nucleotides outside the gene matches: 17. Germline CDR1 and CDR2: GTSNPN and SVGIG (reference sequence). CDR3 in amino acids: CAWRFRDRGRGERTEAFF. The CDR3 nucleotides are TGTGCCTGGAGGTTCAGGGACAGGGGGAGGGGCGAACGGACTGAAGCTTTCTTT.

The V gene is TRBV19, the J gene TRBJ2-5, with 9 nucleotides matching TRBD2. The CDR3 contains 17 residues. V shed 5 bases, J shed 2 bases, and the junction held 12 bases outside the gene matches. Germline V gene lookup returns CDR1 LNHDA and CDR2 SQIVND (reference sequence). CDR3 sequence: CASSSTQLAGFQETQYF. In nucleotides, the CDR3 is TGTGCCAGTAGTTCAACGCAACTAGCGGGTTTTCAAGAGACCCAGTACTTC.

The chain uses TRBV6-1 and TRBJ2-5; no clear D gene. This CDR3 contains 13 residues. Germline V lookup: CDR1 MNHNS, CDR2 SASEGT. V gave up 2 bases and J gave up 1 base, with 5 bases separating them. In DNA, the CDR3 is TGTGCCAGCAGTGAACAGTTCCAAGAGACCCAGTACTTC. Its translation: CASSEQFQETQYF.

The chain couples TRBV7-2 to TRBJ1-2; no definite D call. The germline V gene encodes CDR1 SGHTA and CDR2 FQGNSA. CDR3 length: 13 amino acids. V lost 3 bases and J lost 3, with 8 bases in between. This chain's CDR3 is CASSFGVDYGYTF. The CDR3 DNA follows: TGTGCCAGCAGCTTCGGGGTTGACTATGGCTACACCTTC.

The rearrangement uses TRBV7-2 and TRBJ2-7; perhaps TRBD2 as D (6 bases). The germline V gene has CDR1 SGHTA and CDR2 FQGNSA. This CDR3 spans 13 amino acids. Trimming pared 5 bases from V and 3 bases from J, leaving 11 bases between. The CDR3 loop is CASSRTTNYEQYF. Here the CDR3 DNA reads TGTGCCAGCAGCCGGACTACTAACTACGAGCAGTACTTC.

The rearrangement links TRBV27 to TRBJ2-5, with TRBD2 matching 10 bases. CDR1 and CDR2 (germline): MNHEY, SMNVEV (reference sequence). This CDR3 region has 16 residues. V dropped 9 bases and J dropped 5; count of bases not matched to a gene: 15. CDR3 nucleotide sequence: TGTGCCAGTACCTCCGAATCAGCGGGAGGGCCCGAGACCCAGTACTTC. Translation gives CASTSESAGGPETQYF.

In regard to this clone: At one of its ends the junction is not consistent with the germline gene, which may arise from a read error. This sequence joins TRBV7-7 and TRBJ2-5; the D is unclear. The germline CDR1 and CDR2 sequences are SSHAT and FNYEAQ (reference sequence). The CDR3 has 15 amino acids. This CDR3 reads CASSLTGLTQETQYF. The CDR3 nucleotides are TGTGCTAGCAGCTTAACCGGTCTTACTCAAGAGACCCAGTACTTC.

J is TRBJ1-1 and V is TRBV11-2; 9 bases map to TRBD1. The V gene's germline CDR1 is SGHAT and CDR2 FQNNGV. J gave up 4 bases and V 4 bases, and 4 bases lay outside the gene matches. This CDR3 is 14 amino acids long. DNA of the CDR3: TGTGCCAGCAGCTCAATGACAGGGGGCACTGAAGCTTTCTTT. The encoded protein is CASSSMTGGTEAFF.

The chain is built from TRBV28 and TRBJ2-5; D possibly corresponds to TRBD1 (7 bases). The V end was cut by 8 bases, the J end by 4 bases, with 14 bases between. CDR3 size: 13 residues. CDR1 is MDHEN, CDR2 SYDVKM, per germline. The CDR3 loop is CASVQGRRETQYF. The CDR3, as DNA: TGTGCCAGCGTACAGGGGAGGAGAGAGACCCAGTACTTC.

This chain joins TRBV4-1 and TRBJ1-2, with D possibly matching TRBD1 (5 bases). The CDR3 covers 15 residues. Germline V gene data show CDR1 as MGHRA and CDR2 as YSYEKL. The germline V and J ends were trimmed by 0 bases and 6 bases, with 14 bases remaining between them. CDR3 in DNA: TGCGCCAGCAGCCAAGATACGGGGGGTCGGAATGGCTACACCTTC. It specifies CASSQDTGGRNGYTF.